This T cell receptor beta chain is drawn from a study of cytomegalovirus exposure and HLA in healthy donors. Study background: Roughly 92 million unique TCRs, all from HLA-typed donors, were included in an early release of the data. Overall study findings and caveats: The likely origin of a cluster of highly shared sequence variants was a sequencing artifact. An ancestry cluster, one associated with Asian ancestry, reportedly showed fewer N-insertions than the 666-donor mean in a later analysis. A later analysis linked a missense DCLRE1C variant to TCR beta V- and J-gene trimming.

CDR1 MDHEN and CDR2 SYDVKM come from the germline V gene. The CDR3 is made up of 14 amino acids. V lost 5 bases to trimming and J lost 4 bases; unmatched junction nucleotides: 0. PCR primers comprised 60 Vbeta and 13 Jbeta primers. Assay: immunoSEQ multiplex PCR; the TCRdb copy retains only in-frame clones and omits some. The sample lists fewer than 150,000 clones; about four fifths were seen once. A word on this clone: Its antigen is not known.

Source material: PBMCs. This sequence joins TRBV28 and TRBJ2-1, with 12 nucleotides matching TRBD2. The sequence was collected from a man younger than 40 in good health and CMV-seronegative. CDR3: CASSGLAGYNEQFF. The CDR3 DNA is TGTGCCAGCAGTGGACTAGCGGGATACAATGAGCAGTTCTTC.